This TCR beta chain was sequenced in a study of blood T cells in healthy people across ages (dated by TCRdb to 2013 to 2016). With respect to the entire study: In model experiments, template switching captured roughly one uniquely barcoded TCR beta cDNA molecule for every two T cells. Four age groups were formed from the donors: young (average roughly 16 years), middle-aged (approximately 41), aged (62) and long-lived (more than 75). The study measured age-related changes in TCR beta repertoire diversity using deep sequencing normalized with unique cDNA molecular identifiers. Donors of different ages were randomly distributed across sequencing lanes to avoid experimental bias. For two donors (one aged 18 to 29 and one aged 80 or older), the study analyzed two additional independent replicas of 1 million unique cDNA reads from the same blood draw. What the authors observed across the whole study: Observed TCR beta diversity per million T cells fell roughly linearly with age, and a significant reduction was already apparent by age roughly 40. Estimates of total diversity from one million sequenced T cells were regarded as lower bounds and underestimates. The long-lived group showed more naive CD4+ T cells, fewer expanded clones and increased TCR diversity than the aged group, suggesting age selection. Since profiling was done on bulk unsorted PBMCs, naive and antigen-experienced compartments could not be conclusively compared. Observed TCR beta diversity correlated strongly with the percentage of naive T cells measured by flow cytometry. The CMV infection status of donors was not known, potentially confounding age-related changes in expanded clonotypes.

In this sample, this clonotype turned up a few times. Its antigen remains unidentified. No base-level quality is on record; no much larger clone is a single base apart. Donors were around 37 systemically healthy Caucasian individuals from Russia aged roughly 6 to 100 years. Each donor gave about 9.7 milliliters of peripheral blood, drawn into EDTA-treated Vacutainer tubes. Ficoll-Paque density-gradient centrifugation was used to isolate PBMCs, with at least 7 million per sample. Trizol reagent was used to extract total RNA from the PBMCs, yielding at least 5.5 micrograms per sample. For every donor, flow cytometry on a PBMC aliquot measured the percentage of naive CD45RAhigh/CD27high T cells. Libraries were made using 5' RACE. Reads for this sample came from an Illumina HiSeq 2500. A second roughly 6 to 12 cycle PCR used a sample-barcoded 5' primer and a J-beta primer mix. A unique molecular identifier was introduced onto each TCR beta cDNA molecule by a template-switch 5' adaptor carrying 12 random nucleotides. Each sample yielded at least 2.5 million CDR3-containing paired-end reads. First-strand cDNA was synthesized from all RNA with the Mint cDNA synthesis kit, primed by a TRBC-specific oligonucleotide. All cDNA was treated with uracil-DNA glycosylase and then went through a first 18-cycle PCR with the universal primers M1SS and BC2_uni_R. The authors' analysis ran thus. Normalization of each sample was performed by random selection of 1 million high-quality reads, each carrying a distinct molecular identifier. Instead of being binned into consensus sequences, reads with shared molecular identifiers were discarded. MiTCR, with a Q25 quality threshold and the strictest error-elimination algorithm, was used for CDR3 identification, clonotype clustering and error correction. A nonparametric unseen species model with Euler transformation was used to estimate lower-bound total TCR beta diversity. The public reads were reprocessed in TCRdb via fastp at Q25 and MiXCR, keeping in-frame beta chains. All rows with the same CDR3 protein become a single entry with the most common DNA and genes. TCRdb's processing, not the study's, gives the V and J calls here. The sample includes about 1,500,000 distinct CDR3 sequences, with under 30% observed a single time. The ten largest clones represent 7% to 9% of the sample.

What was sequenced was blood. The TCR was taken from a woman aged 25-40 years in good health.

Here the CDR3 is given as CASSSGIQYEQYF. The DNA sequence follows: TGTGCCAGCAGTTCGGGAATCCAGTACGAGCAGTACTTC. The chain couples TRBV2 to TRBJ2-5; the D gene is possibly TRBD2, with 5 bases matching. The J call may be in error: the DNA end matches TRBJ2-7 better. The CDR3 sequence holds 13 residues, the cysteine and phenylalanine included. Only the CDR3 DNA stays, 39 bases, in frame from base 1. CDR1 and CDR2 were assigned from the germline V gene as SNHLY and FYNNEI.